This record concerns one T cell receptor (beta chain) sequence. With V trimmed by 2 bases and J by 0 bases, 3 bases remained unmatched. The CDR3 has 15 amino acids. CDR1 is MDHEN and CDR2 is SYDVKM in the germline V gene. The source of the sample is a study of chronic HIV infection and antiretroviral therapy. MiXCR was run by TCRdb on the 5' RACE reads, yielding one entry per CDR3 protein. The sample has approximately 47,000 distinct CDR3 sequences, about 18% seen once. This clonotype originated in an adult who had HIV and had not received antiretroviral therapy, or was an uninfected healthy control (not recorded which). Sequenced sample: peripheral blood. V usage is TRBV28 and J usage is TRBJ2-7; 8 nucleotides agree with TRBD1. CDR3 loop: CASSLVGTGSYEQYF. In DNA, the CDR3 is TGTGCCAGCAGTTTAGTTGGGACAGGCTCCTACGAGCAGTACTTC.